The text below deals with one T cell receptor (beta chain). Its antigen is still unknown. The entry originates in a study of shared clonotypes between healthy human individuals. Notes on the study in general: Read depth was anticipated to influence clonotype sharing among donors.

V was shortened by 2 bases and J by 2 bases, with 7 bases between the two germline ends. The CDR3 spans 13 residues. CDR1 is MNHEY, CDR2 SVGAGI, per germline. For sorted subsets, roughly 200 ng DNA per replicate equaled roughly 30,000 T cell genomes. Profiled with immunoSEQ multiplex PCR; TCRdb holds only in-frame clones, not every one. The sample records 2.3 million or so clones, about 92% being singletons. Each of the donors was a healthy adult who was HIV-negative and had not had a recent acute infection or vaccination. What was sequenced was naive CD4+ T cells from PBMCs. Subset given: CD45RA+ positively selected. The sequence derives from a man aged 18 to 30 in good health. Some clones in this sample may be carry-over from other donors' samples. The J gene is TRBJ2-7, the V gene TRBV6-5; D remains unclear. CDR3 nucleotides: TGTGCCAGCAGTTACGCGGCAGCCTACGAGCAGTACTTC. Translated, it gives CASSYAAAYEQYF.